This T cell receptor beta chain was found in a study of regulatory T cells in long-lasting Graves disease. Notes on the study in general: Because few samples were included, accuracy may have been lower.

This clonotype was counted between two and nine times. The antigen is unknown. The junction differs from germline at one of its ends, possibly a read error. This CDR3 spans 15 amino acids. Regarding time point: newly diagnosed GD, antithyroid drugs for less than 3 months. PBMC-derived RNA was used for the TCR library. To make TCR beta libraries, researchers used iRepertoire HTBI primers and Arm-PCR of CDR3 regions. A single record per CDR3 protein comes from TCRdb applying MiXCR to the multiplex PCR reads. The top ten clones hold 20% to 25% of a sample with 350,000 to 500,000 distinct CDR3 sequences, approximately 16% of them seen once. These data also featured in a second study, about T cells in Graves' hyperthyroidism and ophthalmopathy. That report adds: Peripheral blood also featured most of the thyroid clonotypes expanded above 0.001.

The clonotype was recovered from a woman between 18 and 30 years old with Graves disease. The rearrangement uses TRBV12-3 or TRBV12-4 and TRBJ2-1; 7 nucleotides line up with TRBD1. This specimen consisted of peripheral blood mononuclear cells (PBMCs), obtained at new diagnosis, from a patient treated with antithyroid drugs. The CDR3 reads CASTSRGRLYSEQFF. The CDR3 nucleotides are TGTGCCAGCACCTCAAGGGGGCGACTCTACAGTGAGCAGTTCTTC.